These 17 T cell receptor beta chains came from one sample sequenced in a study of cytotoxic CD8 clonotypes in ibrutinib-treated CLL. The repertoire was sequenced with immunoSEQ multiplex PCR; TCRdb's copy has only in-frame clones and lacks some. The sample records 200,000 to 250,000 clones, nearly 80% being singletons. Sequencing used PBMCs, obtained after 12 months of ibrutinib treatment. These receptors all stem from a human donor with chronic lymphocytic leukemia.

This clone was counted many times. The chain recombines TRBV10-3 with TRBJ1-5, with D perhaps matching TRBD1 (6 bases). Per germline, CDR1 ENHRY and CDR2 SYGVKD. The CDR3 is 14 residues long. Trimming stripped 10 bases from V and 5 bases from J, with 18 bases between. In DNA form, the CDR3 reads TGTGCCACCCCCGGACAGTCCGGAGATCAGCCCCAGCATTTT. Protein sequence: CATPGQSGDQPQHF.

This clone was observed at least ten times. The sample has other DNA sequences that encode this CDR3 too. The gene calls are TRBV11-2 and TRBJ2-7, with D tentatively TRBD1 or TRBD2 (5 bases each). The CDR3 loop spans 13 amino acids. The ends were cut back, 1 base at V and 4 bases at J, with 8 bases in the middle. Germline V lookup: CDR1 SGHAT, CDR2 FQNNGV. As DNA, the CDR3 is TGTGCCAGCAGCTTAGCGGGGACGTACGAGCAGTACTTC. It specifies CASSLAGTYEQYF. Complete variable domain (other parts from reference TRBV11-2 and TRBJ2-7): EAGVAQSPRYKIIEKRQSVAFWCNPISGHATLYWYQQILGQGPKLLIQFQNNGVVDDSQLPKDRFSAERLKGVDSTLKIQPAKLEDSAVYLCASSLAGTYEQYFGPGTRLTVT.

This clone has a handful of counts. The J gene is TRBJ2-1, the V gene TRBV10-1; a possible D gene is TRBD1 (5 bases). Trimming removed 3 bases at V and 0 bases at J, with 12 bases between. The CDR3 contains 16 residues. Germline CDR1 is WNHNN and CDR2 is SYGVQD (reference sequence). CDR3 amino acids: CASSDHDRGSYNEQFF. CDR3 sequence (DNA): TGCGCCAGCAGTGACCACGATAGGGGCTCCTACAATGAGCAGTTCTTC.

The chain is built from TRBV5-5 and TRBJ1-3, with unresolved D. Germline CDR1 reads SGHKS; CDR2 reads YYEKEE (reference sequence). Trimming removed 4 bases from V and 2 bases from J, with 10 bases in between. The CDR3 is made up of 14 amino acids. CDR3: CASSPGYTGNTIYF. The CDR3 nucleotides read TGTGCCAGCAGCCCGGGGTATACTGGAAACACCATATATTTT.

The rearrangement uses TRBV9 and TRBJ1-3; unclear D gene. Trimming left V 0 bases short and J 0 bases short, with 13 bases between. This CDR3 contains 17 residues. Looked up from germline, CDR1 is SGDLS and CDR2 is YYNGEE. CDR3 sequence: CASSVEAAVNSGNTIYF. The CDR3 region has the DNA TGTGCCAGCAGCGTAGAGGCGGCTGTGAACTCTGGAAACACCATATATTTT.

This rearrangement joins TRBV6-1 to TRBJ2-1; D uncertain. The CDR3 has 11 amino acids. V was clipped by 7 bases and J by 7 bases, with 8 bases between them. In germline, CDR1 is MNHNS, CDR2 SASEGT. For the CDR3, the DNA is TGTGCCAGCAAGGCTAGGAATGAGCAGTTCTTC. Its translation: CASKARNEQFF.

This chain joins TRBV4-1 and TRBJ2-1; 10 bases line up with TRBD2. Per germline, CDR1 MGHRA and CDR2 YSYEKL. The CDR3 length is 16 residues. The trim removed 3 bases at V and 4 bases at J, leaving 6 bases unmatched. CDR3: CASSQEREGPYNEQFF. The CDR3 DNA sequence: TGCGCCAGCAGCCAGGAGCGGGAGGGCCCTTACAATGAGCAGTTCTTC.

This chain links TRBV28 with TRBJ2-5, with D tentatively TRBD2 (5 bases). This CDR3 has 15 amino acids. V dropped 7 bases and J dropped 2 bases, with 17 bases sitting between them. Per the germline V gene, CDR1 is MDHEN and CDR2 is SYDVKM. CDR3 nucleotide sequence: TGTGCCAGCACCCCGGGAAGCGCTCGACAAGAGACCCAGTACTTC. This translates into CASTPGSARQETQYF.

This sequence joins TRBV20-1 and TRBJ1-1; D gene uncertain. The germline V gene encodes CDR1 DFQATT and CDR2 SNEGSKA (reference sequence). Deletions cut 5 bases from V and 11 bases from J, with 15 bases between. This CDR3 is built from 11 residues. CDR3 in DNA: TGCAGTGCTTTGGCCGAGGTAGTGGCTTTCTTT. As protein: CSALAEVVAFF.

The CDR3 sequence is CASSEANSHGYTF. The CDR3 region has the DNA TGTGCCAGCAGTGAAGCAAACAGCCACGGGTACACCTTC. The chain couples TRBV2 to TRBJ1-2; D unresolved. V dropped 0 bases and J dropped 11 bases, with 13 bases sitting between them. Germline CDR1 SNHLY, CDR2 FYNNEI. The CDR3 is 13 residues long.

The V gene is TRBV29-1, the J gene TRBJ2-2; D unclear. The germline gives CDR1 SQVTM, CDR2 ANQGSEA. Trimming pared 7 bases from V and 9 bases from J, leaving 18 bases between. The CDR3 loop spans 13 amino acids. The DNA for the CDR3 is TGCAGCGCCAGAGTAGTAGTGGAGAGGGAGCTGTTTTTT. Amino acid sequence: CSARVVVERELFF.

The chain carries TRBV7-8 and TRBJ1-3, with D possibly matching TRBD1 (5 bases). Germline CDR1 is SGHVS and CDR2 is FQNEAQ. This CDR3 region has 15 residues. V was clipped by 0 bases and J by 0 bases, with 6 bases between them. For the CDR3, the DNA is TGTGCCAGCAGCTTAGCTCAGGGCTCTGGAAACACCATATATTTT. It translates to CASSLAQGSGNTIYF.

At least ten counts were recorded for this clone. The V gene is TRBV7-8, the J gene TRBJ1-1; 7 bases align to TRBD1. The CDR3 loop spans 13 amino acids. V was clipped by 8 bases and J by 3 bases; unmatched bases: 6. Germline lookup yields CDR1 SGHVS and CDR2 FQNEAQ. CDR3 sequence (DNA): TGTGCCAGCGCAGGGGGGATGCACACTGAAGCTTTCTTT. Residues: CASAGGMHTEAFF.

In this sample, this clone turned up once. The CDR3 DNA reads TGTGCCAGCTCACCGGGGACTAGCGGGAGAGGCAAAAACATTCAGTACTTC. Amino acids: CASSPGTSGRGKNIQYF. The chain links TRBV18 to TRBJ2-4; 14 nucleotides agree with TRBD2. Losses at the gene ends were 3 bases for V and 3 bases for J; bases not matched to a gene: 4. This CDR3 region has 17 residues. CDR1 and CDR2 from the germline V gene are KGHSH and LQKENI.

The sample holds one count of this clone. The chain employs TRBV5-1 and TRBJ1-4; D is perhaps TRBD1 (5 bases). V lost 4 bases and J lost 8, with 15 bases in between. Germline loops: CDR1 SGHRS, CDR2 YFSETQ. The CDR3 totals 14 residues. The CDR3 loop reads CASSVGTGPEKLFF. The CDR3 DNA is TGCGCCAGCAGCGTAGGGACGGGCCCGGAAAAACTGTTTTTT.

The V call is TRBV5-8, the J call TRBJ1-5; 8 nucleotides line up with TRBD1. Germline CDR1 is SGHTS and CDR2 is YDEGEE. Unmatched junction bases numbered 1, after V lost 1 base and J lost 4 bases. CDR3 length: 14 residues. DNA for the CDR3: TGTGCCAGCAGCTTGCGGACAGGGAATCAGCCCCAGCATTTT. Translating it yields CASSLRTGNQPQHF.

This rearrangement joins TRBV27 to TRBJ2-7; 8 bases align to TRBD1. Germline V lookup: CDR1 MNHEY, CDR2 SMNVEV (reference sequence). The CDR3 contains 15 residues. V lost 5 bases and J lost 3; bases outside the gene matches: 9. CDR3 sequence (DNA): TGTGCCAGCAGTAGGGGGACAGGACCGCTCTACGAGCAGTACTTC. This codes for CASSRGTGPLYEQYF.